This T cell receptor (beta chain) was found in a study of blood T cell repertoires in COVID-19. As for the study in general: COVID-19 samples, acute and convalescent, were from the United States, Italy and Spain.

Only in-frame clones appear in the TCRdb table, and some are missing; sequencing was by immunoSEQ multiplex PCR. The table has over 50,000 clones, 65% to 90% seen once. Germline values: CDR1 MDHEN, CDR2 SYDVKM. Trimming cost V 6 bases and J 0 bases, with 12 bases left between them. The CDR3 totals 14 residues. The sequence was obtained from a human donor in a cohort sampled during active COVID-19. Sequencing was done on a sample of peripheral blood. The chain links TRBV28 to TRBJ2-7, with a weak D call TRBD1 (6 bases). The chain's CDR3 is CASSTTGYSYEQYF. CDR3 DNA: TGTGCCAGCAGCACGACAGGCTACTCCTACGAGCAGTACTTC.